This T cell receptor (beta chain) emerged from a study of immune heterogeneity within non-small cell lung tumors. Overall study results and limits: For local T-cell clonality, the correlation with local tumor mutational burden was moderate but significant (R approximately 0.34).

Multiplex PCR amplified the TCR beta CDR3 region. Its first round ran for approximately 11 cycles with 32 V and 13 J primers. TCRdb fed the multiplex PCR reads into MiXCR, producing one record per CDR3 protein. The table records about 5,600 distinct CDR3 sequences, 18% of them present only once. To note about this clonotype: What it recognizes is unknown. Its ends do not fully match the called genes, so a read error is possible.

The template for each sample was roughly 600 ng of genomic DNA, which had been extracted from bulk tumor tissue. Surgical sampling yielded several biopsies per primary tumor (spaced far apart). Enrolled patients presented with newly diagnosed, previously untreated non-small cell lung cancer and underwent curative surgery. The clonotype originates from a man aged 35 to 55 with non-small cell lung cancer. Specimen: lung tumor tissue.

The chain's CDR3 is CANSRGEAGELFF. In DNA, the CDR3 is TGCGCCAACAGCCGCGGGGAAGCCGGGGAGCTGTTTTTC. The chain combines TRBV5-1 with TRBJ2-2, with TRBD2 as a possible D gene (6 bases). Germline CDR1 reads SGHRS; CDR2 reads YFSETQ. The CDR3 length is 13 residues. The complete variable domain, with remaining parts taken from reference TRBV5-1 and TRBJ2-2, reads KAGVTQTPRYLIKTRGQQVTLSCSPISGHRSVSWYQQTPGQGLQFLFEYFSETQRNKGNFPGRFSGRQFSNSRSEMNVSTLELGDSALYLCANSRGEAGELFFGEGSRLTVL.